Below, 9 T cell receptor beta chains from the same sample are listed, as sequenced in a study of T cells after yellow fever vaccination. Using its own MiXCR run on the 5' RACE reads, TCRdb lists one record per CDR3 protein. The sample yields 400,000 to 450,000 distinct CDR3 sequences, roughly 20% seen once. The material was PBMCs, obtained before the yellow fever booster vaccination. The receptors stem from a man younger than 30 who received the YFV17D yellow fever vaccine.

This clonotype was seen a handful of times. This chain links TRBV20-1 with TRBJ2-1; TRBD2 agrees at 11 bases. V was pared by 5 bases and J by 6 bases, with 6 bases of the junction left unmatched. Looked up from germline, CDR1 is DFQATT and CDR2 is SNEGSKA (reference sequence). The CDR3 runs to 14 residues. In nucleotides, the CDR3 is TGCAGTGCTCGCCCGGGACTAGCGGCCAATGAGCAGTTCTTC. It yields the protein CSARPGLAANEQFF.

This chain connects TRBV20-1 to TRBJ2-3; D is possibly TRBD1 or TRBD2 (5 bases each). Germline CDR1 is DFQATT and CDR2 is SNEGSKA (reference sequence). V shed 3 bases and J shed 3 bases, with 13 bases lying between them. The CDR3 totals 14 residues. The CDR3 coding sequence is TGCAGTGCTAGGTCGGGGTCAGGGACAGATACGCAGTATTTT. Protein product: CSARSGSGTDTQYF.

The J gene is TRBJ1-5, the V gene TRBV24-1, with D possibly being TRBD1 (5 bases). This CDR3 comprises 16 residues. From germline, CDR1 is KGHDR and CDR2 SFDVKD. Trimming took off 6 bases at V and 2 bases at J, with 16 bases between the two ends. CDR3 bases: TGTGCCACCAGTCCCTGCGAAGGGGTCGGCAATCAGCCCCAGCATTTT. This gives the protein CATSPCEGVGNQPQHF.

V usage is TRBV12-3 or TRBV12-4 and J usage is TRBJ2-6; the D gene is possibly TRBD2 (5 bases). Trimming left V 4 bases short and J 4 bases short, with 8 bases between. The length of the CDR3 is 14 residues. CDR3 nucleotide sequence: TGTGCCAGCAGTTCCTCGGGGGGGGCCAACGTCCTGACTTTC. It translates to CASSSSGGANVLTF.

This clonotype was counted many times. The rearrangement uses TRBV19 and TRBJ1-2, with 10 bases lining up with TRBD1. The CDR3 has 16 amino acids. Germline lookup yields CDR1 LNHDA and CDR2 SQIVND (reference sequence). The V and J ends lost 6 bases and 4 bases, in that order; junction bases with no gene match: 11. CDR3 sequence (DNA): TGTGCCAGTAGCCGACAGGGGGCAATTGGAAGCTATGGCTACACCTTC. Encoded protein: CASSRQGAIGSYGYTF. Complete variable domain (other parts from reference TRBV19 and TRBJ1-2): DGGITQSPKYLFRKEGQNVTLSCEQNLNHDAMYWYRQDPGQGLRLIYYSQIVNDFQKGDIAEGYSVSREKKESFPLTVTSAQKNPTAFYLCASSRQGAIGSYGYTFGSGTRLTVV.

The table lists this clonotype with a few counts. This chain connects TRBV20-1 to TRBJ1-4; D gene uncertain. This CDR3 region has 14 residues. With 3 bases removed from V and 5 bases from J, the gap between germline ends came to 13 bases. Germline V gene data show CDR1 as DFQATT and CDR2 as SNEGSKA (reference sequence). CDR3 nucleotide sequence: TGCAGTGCTAGTGGAACAGTGTTGAATGAAAAACTGTTTTTT. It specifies CSASGTVLNEKLFF.

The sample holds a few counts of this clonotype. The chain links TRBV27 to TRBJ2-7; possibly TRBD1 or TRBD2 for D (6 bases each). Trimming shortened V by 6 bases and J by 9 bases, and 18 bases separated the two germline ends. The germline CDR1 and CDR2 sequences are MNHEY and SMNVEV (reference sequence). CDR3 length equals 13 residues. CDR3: CASSRPGAGRQYV. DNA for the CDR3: TGTGCCAGCAGCCGCCCGGGGGCTGGACGGCAGTACGTC.

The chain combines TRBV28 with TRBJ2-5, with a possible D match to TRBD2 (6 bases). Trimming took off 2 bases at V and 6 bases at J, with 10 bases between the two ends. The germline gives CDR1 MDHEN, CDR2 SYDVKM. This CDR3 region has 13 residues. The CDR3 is CASSLTSTKTQYF. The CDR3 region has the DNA TGTGCCAGCAGTTTAACTAGCACCAAGACCCAGTACTTC.

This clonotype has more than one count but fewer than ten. The CDR3 DNA sequence: TGTGCCAGCGCGGCCTACGGTAGCATTCAGTACTTC. Its translation: CASAAYGSIQYF. The chain employs TRBV7-9 and TRBJ2-4, with D unresolved. The CDR3 covers 12 residues. The V gene lost 8 bases and the J gene lost 9 bases, with 14 bases spanning the gap. Germline CDR1 reads SEHNR; CDR2 reads FQNEAQ (reference sequence).